This T cell receptor beta chain derives from a study of blood T cell repertoires in COVID-19. On the study more broadly: Sources were T cells, B-cell-depleted T cells, or PBMCs; the material itself was cDNA or gDNA.

This clone turned up a few times. Germline CDR1 is MDHEN and CDR2 is SYDVKM. This CDR3 comprises 14 residues. V lost 3 bases, J lost 10 bases, and 15 bases lay in between. Sequencing used immunoSEQ multiplex PCR; TCRdb keeps in-frame clones, though not all of them. The sample includes some 370,000 clones, around 87% of them seen just once. The V gene is TRBV28, the J gene TRBJ1-4, with a possible D match to TRBD1 (6 bases). Sequenced input: peripheral blood. This sequence was found in a woman in her 30s with COVID-19, enrolled during active disease. CDR3 nucleotide sequence: TGTGCCAGCAGTTTTAGGGGGTCGGGCTCAAAACTGTTTTTT. It codes for CASSFRGSGSKLFF. Combining the CDR3 with reference TRBV28 and TRBJ1-4 gives the whole variable domain DVKVTQSSRYLVKRTGEKVFLECVQDMDHENMFWYRQDPGLGLRLIYFSYDVKMKEKGDIPEGYSVSREKKERFSLILESASTNQTSMYLCASSFRGSGSKLFFGSGTQLSVL.